The T cell receptor beta chain described here comes from a study of glioma-infiltrating T cells after dendritic cell vaccination. V lost 4 bases and J 7 bases, leaving 12 bases between the germline ends. Germline assignment: CDR1 SGHDT and CDR2 YYEEEE. There are 13 residues in the CDR3. This table comes from immunoSEQ multiplex PCR, and its TCRdb copy is limited to in-frame clones, with some not included. The sample comprises about 99,000 clones, 80% of which are singletons, and 5% to 7% rests with the top ten. This clone came up once. Indicated time point: after dendritic cell vaccination, including at tumor progression/relapse. Selection required adequate fresh-frozen tumor tissue plus more than two years' survival data.

This sequence originates from a human donor with glioblastoma. This chain connects TRBV5-6 to TRBJ1-5; D is perhaps TRBD1 (6 bases). Source: blood, taken after dendritic cell vaccination. CDR3 in DNA: TGTGCCAGCAGCGGGGGCAGGGCACAGCCCCAGCATTTT. This gives the protein CASSGGRAQPQHF.